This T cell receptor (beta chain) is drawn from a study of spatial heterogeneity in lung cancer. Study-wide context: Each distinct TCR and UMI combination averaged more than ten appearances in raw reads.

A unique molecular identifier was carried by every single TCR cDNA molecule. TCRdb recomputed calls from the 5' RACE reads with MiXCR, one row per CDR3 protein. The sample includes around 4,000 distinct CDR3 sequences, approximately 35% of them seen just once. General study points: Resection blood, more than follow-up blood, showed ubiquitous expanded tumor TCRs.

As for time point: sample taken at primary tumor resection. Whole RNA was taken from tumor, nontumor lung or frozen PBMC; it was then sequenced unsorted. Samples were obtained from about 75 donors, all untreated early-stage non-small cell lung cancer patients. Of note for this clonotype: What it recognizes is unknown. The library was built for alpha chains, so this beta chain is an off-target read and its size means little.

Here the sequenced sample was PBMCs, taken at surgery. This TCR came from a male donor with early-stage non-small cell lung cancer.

CDR3 in amino acids: CASTPNPNRAHTQYF. Here the CDR3 DNA reads TGTGCCAGCACCCCGAACCCCAACAGGGCACATACGCAGTATTTT. The V gene is TRBV12-3 or TRBV12-4, the J gene TRBJ2-3, with a weak D call TRBD1 (6 bases). The CDR3 has 15 residues. Trimming took off 7 bases at V and 7 bases at J, with 21 bases between the two ends.